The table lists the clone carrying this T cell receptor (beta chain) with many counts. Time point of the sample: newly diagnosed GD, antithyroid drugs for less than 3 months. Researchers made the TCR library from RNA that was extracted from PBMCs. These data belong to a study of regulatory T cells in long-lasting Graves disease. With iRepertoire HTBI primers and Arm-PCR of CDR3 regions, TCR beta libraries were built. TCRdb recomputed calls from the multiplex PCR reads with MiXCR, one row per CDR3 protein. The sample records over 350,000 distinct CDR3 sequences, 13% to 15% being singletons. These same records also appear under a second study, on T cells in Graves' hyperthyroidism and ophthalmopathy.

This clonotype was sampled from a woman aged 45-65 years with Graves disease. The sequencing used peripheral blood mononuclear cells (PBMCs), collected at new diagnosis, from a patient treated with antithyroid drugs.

The CDR3 loop is CAISDYGLAVTSYEQYF. CDR3 sequence (DNA): TGTGCCATCAGTGACTACGGACTAGCGGTAACCTCCTACGAGCAGTACTTC. The chain recombines TRBV10-3 with TRBJ2-7; 10 bases align to TRBD2. V gave up 3 bases and J gave up 0 bases; unmatched junction bases: 8. The germline CDR1 and CDR2 sequences are ENHRY and SYGVKD. This CDR3 is 17 amino acids long.